This TCR delta chain was recovered during a study of gamma-delta T cells after stem cell transplantation. TCRdb re-analyzed the RT-PCR reads via CATT. The sample comprises about 1,300 delta-chain clones, roughly 15% of which are singletons, and roughly 25% rests with the top ten. This CDR3 has 17 residues. Per germline, CDR1 GEAIGNYY and CDR2 EKD. The table lists this clone with a few counts. TCRdb attributes to this sequence the protein of a much larger clone, which differs from the DNA translation at residue 4; a read error is likely, and the protein displayed is translated from the DNA. This clonotype was obtained from a human donor. It is not recorded whose cells these are; they may come from a transplant donor. V is TRDV2 and J is TRDJ1, with 13 bases fitting TRDD3. The sequenced material came from gamma-delta T cells. The CDR3 loop reads CACHTVLGDTGTDKLIF. CDR3 DNA: TGTGCCTGTCACACAGTACTGGGGGATACGGGGACCGATAAACTCATCTTT.